Sequencing of this T cell receptor (beta chain) was carried out in a study of cytomegalovirus exposure and HLA in healthy donors. Looking at the study overall: Inside one of the first data releases sat roughly 80 million unique TCRs taken from HLA-typed donors. General study points: Excluded were some V segments that proved indistinguishable, including TRBV6-2 and TRBV6-3.

Trimming removed 8 bases from V and 2 bases from J; junction bases left unmatched: 7. The CDR3 is 15 amino acids. CDR1 is MNHNY, CDR2 SVGAGI, per germline (reference sequence). In the PCR, 60 Vbeta and 13 Jbeta primers were used. Generated by immunoSEQ multiplex PCR, the TCRdb table keeps only in-frame clones and is missing some. This sample carries 90,000 or so clones, under 80% of them seen once, and the ten largest clones take about 1.9%. To note about this clone: As yet, its antigen is unknown.

The chain links TRBV6-6 to TRBJ2-1; 9 positions match TRBD2. This clonotype was obtained from a boy younger than 18 in good health and CMV-seronegative. Sequenced input: PBMCs. DNA of the CDR3: TGTGCCAGCTTGGCTATAGCGGGGGCCTACAATGAGCAGTTCTTC. Its translation: CASLAIAGAYNEQFF.